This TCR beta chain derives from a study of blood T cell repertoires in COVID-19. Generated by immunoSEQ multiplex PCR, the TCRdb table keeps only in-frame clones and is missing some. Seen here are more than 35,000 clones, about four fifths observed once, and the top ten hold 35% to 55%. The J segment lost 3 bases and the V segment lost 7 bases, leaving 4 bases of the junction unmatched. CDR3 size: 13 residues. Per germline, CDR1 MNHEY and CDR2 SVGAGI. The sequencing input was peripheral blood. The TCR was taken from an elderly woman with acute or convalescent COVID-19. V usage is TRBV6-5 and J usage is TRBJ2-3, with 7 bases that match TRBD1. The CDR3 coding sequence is TGTGCCAGCAACCCGACAGGGACAGATACGCAGTATTTT. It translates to CASNPTGTDTQYF.